This TCR beta chain was identified in a study of beta chain features in type 1 diabetes. General study results and limits: Compared to healthy donors, patients appeared to have naive, central memory and Treg TCRB repertoires that were more alike. Shortening that was moderate but significant affected the TCRB CDR3s of Type 1 diabetes patients in all four CD4+ subsets.

As to this clone: Its antigen is unidentified.

Sequenced material consisted of expressed TCRB transcripts (all of the isolated RNA was reverse transcribed). Produced via immunoSEQ multiplex PCR; TCRdb's table is partial and in-frame only. In the table there are roughly 340,000 clones, roughly 12% of which are singletons. Source material: naive CD4+ T cells from blood. This receptor was obtained from a young woman with type 1 diabetes.

The CDR3 bases are TGCGCCAGCAGCCAAGATCCCGCGGGGACCTACGAGCAGTACTTC. This sequence encodes CASSQDPAGTYEQYF. The chain employs TRBV4-3 and TRBJ2-5, with D maybe TRBD2 (6 bases). The better agreement between TRBJ2-7 and the DNA end casts doubt on the J call. Germline lookup yields CDR1 LGHNA and CDR2 YSLEER. CDR3 length equals 15 residues.